Below, 5 T cell receptor beta chains from the same sample are listed, as sequenced in a study of shared clonotypes between healthy human individuals. TCRdb's table, derived via immunoSEQ multiplex PCR, lists solely in-frame clones and lacks some. The data show about 800,000 clones, 90% to 98% seen once. CD45RO-negative CD8 cells positively selected for CCR7 made up the naive population, which excluded terminally differentiated effector memory CD45RA+ cells. The sample comprised naive CD8+ T cells sorted from blood. The receptors derive from a man aged 30-40 years in good health.

On this clone itself: The sample holds other DNA sequences that translate to the same CDR3. The V gene is TRBV5-1, the J gene TRBJ2-7, with 8 bases aligning to TRBD1. The length of the CDR3 is 14 residues. CDR1 is SGHRS and CDR2 is YFSETQ in the germline V gene. V gave up 0 bases and J gave up 3 bases; unmatched junction bases: 2. The CDR3 DNA sequence: TGCGCCAGCAGCTTGGGGGGACAGGTCTACGAGCAGTACTTC. This encodes CASSLGGQVYEQYF.

The chain is built from TRBV14 and TRBJ2-1, with a tentative D call TRBD1 (6 bases). The CDR3 consists of 16 residues. The ends were cut back, 1 base at V and 7 bases at J, with 17 bases in the middle. Looked up from germline, CDR1 is SGHDN and CDR2 is FVKESK. The CDR3 region is CASSQALRGAWNEQFF. CDR3 bases: TGTGCCAGCAGCCAAGCTCTCAGGGGCGCCTGGAATGAGCAGTTCTTC.

This chain connects TRBV7-6 to TRBJ1-4; 8 bases align to TRBD1. The CDR3 consists of 16 residues. CDR1 and CDR2 (germline): SGHVS, FNYEAQ. Unmatched junction bases numbered 8, after V lost 5 bases and J lost 3 bases. The chain's CDR3 is CASSLLGQGANEKLFF. The CDR3 DNA follows: TGTGCCAGCAGCCTCTTAGGACAGGGAGCTAATGAAAAACTGTTTTTT.

The chain uses TRBV12-5 and TRBJ1-1; tentative D call: TRBD1 (6 bases). V lost 2 bases, J lost 1 base, and 11 bases lay in between. The CDR3 is made up of 15 amino acids. Germline CDR1 reads LGHNT; CDR2 reads FRNRAP. The CDR3 coding sequence is TGTGCTAGTGGTTTGAACAGGGACGAGAACACTGAAGCTTTCTTT. Its protein product is CASGLNRDENTEAFF.

The chain is built from TRBV19 and TRBJ1-5, with D possibly matching TRBD1 (5 bases). Trimming removed 5 bases at V and 6 bases at J, with 17 bases between. The germline gives CDR1 LNHDA, CDR2 SQIVND (reference sequence). The CDR3 extends over 15 amino acids. The DNA of the CDR3 is TGTGCCAGTAGTGAAGGGGAAAGCGGGAGTCAGCCCCAGCATTTT. Protein product: CASSEGESGSQPQHF.